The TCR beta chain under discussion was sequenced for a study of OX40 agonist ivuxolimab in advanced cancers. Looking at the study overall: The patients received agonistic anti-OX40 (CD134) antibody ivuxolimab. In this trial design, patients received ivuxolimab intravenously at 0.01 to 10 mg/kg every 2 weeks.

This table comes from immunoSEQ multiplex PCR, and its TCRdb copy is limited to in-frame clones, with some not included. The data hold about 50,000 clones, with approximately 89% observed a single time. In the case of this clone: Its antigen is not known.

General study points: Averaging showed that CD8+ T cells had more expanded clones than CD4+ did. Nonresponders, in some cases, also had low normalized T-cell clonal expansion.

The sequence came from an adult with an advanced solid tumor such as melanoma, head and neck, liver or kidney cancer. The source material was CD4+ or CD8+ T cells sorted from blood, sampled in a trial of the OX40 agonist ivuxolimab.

The CDR3: CASSPGLAGYTF. The CDR3 DNA sequence: TGTGCCAGCAGCCCAGGGTTGGCTGGCTACACCTTC. V gene TRBV14 combines with J gene TRBJ1-2, with a possible D match to TRBD1 (5 bases). Germline V gene data show CDR1 as SGHDN and CDR2 as FVKESK. The CDR3 loop spans 12 amino acids. Trimming stripped 4 bases from V and 7 bases from J, with 10 bases between.